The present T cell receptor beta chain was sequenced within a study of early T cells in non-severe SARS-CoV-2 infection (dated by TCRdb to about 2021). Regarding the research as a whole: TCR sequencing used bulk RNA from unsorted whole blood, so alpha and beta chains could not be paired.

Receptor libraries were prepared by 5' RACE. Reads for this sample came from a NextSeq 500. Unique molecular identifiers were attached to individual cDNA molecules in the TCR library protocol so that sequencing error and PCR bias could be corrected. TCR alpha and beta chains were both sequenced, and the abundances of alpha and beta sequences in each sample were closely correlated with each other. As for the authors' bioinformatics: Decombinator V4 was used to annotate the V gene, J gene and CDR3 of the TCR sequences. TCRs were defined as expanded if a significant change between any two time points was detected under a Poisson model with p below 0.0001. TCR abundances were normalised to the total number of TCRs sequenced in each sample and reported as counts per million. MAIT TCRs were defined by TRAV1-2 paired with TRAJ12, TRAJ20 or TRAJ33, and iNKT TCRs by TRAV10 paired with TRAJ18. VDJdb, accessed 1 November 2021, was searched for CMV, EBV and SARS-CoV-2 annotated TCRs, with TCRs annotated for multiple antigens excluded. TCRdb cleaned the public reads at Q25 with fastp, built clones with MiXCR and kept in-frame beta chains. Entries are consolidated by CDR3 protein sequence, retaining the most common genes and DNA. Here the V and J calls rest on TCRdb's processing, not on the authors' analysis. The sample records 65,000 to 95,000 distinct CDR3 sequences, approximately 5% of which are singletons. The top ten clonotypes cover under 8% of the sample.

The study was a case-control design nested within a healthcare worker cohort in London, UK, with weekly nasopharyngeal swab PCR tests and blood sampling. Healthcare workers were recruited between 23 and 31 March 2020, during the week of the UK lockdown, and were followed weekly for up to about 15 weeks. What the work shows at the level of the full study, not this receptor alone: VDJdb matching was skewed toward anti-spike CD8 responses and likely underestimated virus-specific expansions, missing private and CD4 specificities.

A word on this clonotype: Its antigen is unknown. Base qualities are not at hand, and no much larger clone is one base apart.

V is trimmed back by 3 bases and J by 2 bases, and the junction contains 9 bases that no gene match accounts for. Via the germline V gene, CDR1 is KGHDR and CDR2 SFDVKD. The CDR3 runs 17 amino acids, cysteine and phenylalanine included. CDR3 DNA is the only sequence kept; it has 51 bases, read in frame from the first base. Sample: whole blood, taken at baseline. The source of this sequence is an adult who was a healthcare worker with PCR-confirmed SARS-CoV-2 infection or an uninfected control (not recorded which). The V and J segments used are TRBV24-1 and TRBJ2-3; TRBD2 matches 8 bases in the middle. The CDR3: CATSDPSGSGNTDTQYF. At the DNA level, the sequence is TGTGCCACCAGTGATCCAAGCGGGAGCGGGAACACAGATACGCAGTATTTT.